Listed below are T cell receptor beta chains from one sample, sequenced in a study of response to subunit inactivated influenza vaccine. TCRdb itself ran the RT-PCR reads through MiXCR, one entry per CDR3 protein. The table has fewer than 750,000 distinct CDR3 sequences, 12% to 15% seen once. The starting material was PBMCs from blood, obtained roughly 13 days after vaccination. These receptors came from a man aged 45-65 years who received an inactivated influenza vaccine. CDR3s include the opening cysteine and the closing phenylalanine or tryptophan. The D gene is left open where the match is weak. Expanded clones are given a class, and other clones once, few, many or no size at all.

d_gene | j_gene | abundance | v_gene | CDR3aa | CDR3nt
TRBD1 | TRBJ2-1 | few | TRBV11-2 | CASRHGTGNYNEQFF | TGTGCCAGCAGACACGGGACAGGGAATTACAATGAGCAGTTCTTC
. | TRBJ2-7 | many | TRBV27 | CASSQTVGTTVGNEQYF | TGTGCCAGCAGCCAAACCGTAGGGACCACCGTTGGGAACGAGCAGTACTTC
. | TRBJ1-5 | once | TRBV12-3/TRBV12-4 | CASKRQELGQPQHF | TGTGCCAGCAAAAGACAGGAACTCGGACAGCCCCAGCATTTT
. | TRBJ1-4 | . | TRBV6-1 | CASSEVAPEKLFF | TGTGCCAGCAGTGAGGTAGCACCTGAAAAACTGTTTTTT
. | TRBJ1-1 | . | TRBV6-6 | CASSYSKVEAFF | TGTGCCAGCAGTTACTCGAAAGTTGAAGCTTTCTTT
. | TRBJ2-7 | . | TRBV12-3/TRBV12-4 | CASSFSGWGEQYF | TGTGCCAGCAGTTTCAGTGGGTGGGGCGAGCAGTACTTC
. | TRBJ2-7 | many | TRBV7-9 | CASSLVGYEQYF | TGTGCCAGCAGCTTAGTAGGCTACGAGCAGTACTTC
TRBD1 | TRBJ2-1 | few | TRBV4-1 | CASSQFMGTGSSEQFF | TGCGCCAGCAGCCAATTTATGGGGACAGGGAGTAGTGAGCAGTTCTTC
TRBD1 | TRBJ1-5 | . | TRBV10-3 | CAISESPGQGGNQPQHF | TGTGCCATCAGTGAGTCGCCGGGACAGGGGGGCAATCAGCCCCAGCATTTT
. | TRBJ1-5 | . | TRBV5-6 | CASSTQGHNSNQPQHF | TGTGCCAGCAGCACCCAGGGGCACAATAGCAATCAGCCCCAGCATTTT